These 7 T cell receptor beta chains originate from one sample sequenced in a study of blood T cells in healthy people across ages. Alongside a J-beta primer mix, a sample-barcoded 5' primer served in a second PCR lasting roughly 6 to 11 cycles. TCRdb passed the 5' RACE reads through MiXCR, listing each CDR3 protein once. The repertoire holds roughly 830,000 distinct CDR3 sequences, 60% to 80% seen once, with around 30% in the top ten. Sequenced sample: blood. The source is a man younger than 40 in good health.

V gene TRBV6-6 combines with J gene TRBJ2-5; D could derive from TRBD1 or TRBD2 (5 bases each). Trimming removed 4 bases from V and 11 bases from J, with 20 bases in between. Germline lookup yields CDR1 MNHNY and CDR2 SVGAGI (reference sequence). CDR3 length: 14 amino acids. DNA of the CDR3: TGTGCCAGCAGTTCGGGACGGGGAACGACTGAGCAGTACTTC. Residues: CASSSGRGTTEQYF.

This clonotype turned up a few times. CDR3 bases: TGCAGCGTTGAGACAGTTCGGTTAGCCTACAATGAGCAGTTCTTC. Translating it yields CSVETVRLAYNEQFF. This chain uses TRBV29-1 with TRBJ2-1; D possibly corresponds to TRBD1 (5 bases). Germline V gene sequence: CDR1 SQVTM, CDR2 ANQGSEA. The CDR3 sequence is 15 residues long. The V and J ends lost 3 bases and 2 bases respectively, with 14 bases between them.

This chain connects TRBV12-3 or TRBV12-4 to TRBJ2-5; 10 bases fit TRBD1. TRBJ2-7 explains the end of the DNA better; the J call may be wrong. The CDR3 covers 16 residues. CDR3 in amino acids: CASSFGTGATHYEQYF. In nucleotides, the CDR3 is TGTGCCAGCAGTTTCGGGACAGGGGCCACACACTACGAGCAGTACTTC.

The rearrangement links TRBV12-3 or TRBV12-4 to TRBJ2-4, with 11 bases fitting TRBD2. There are 17 residues in the CDR3. With V trimmed by 5 bases and J by 0 bases, 6 bases remained unmatched. CDR3 protein: CASSKTSGDLAKNIQYF. The CDR3 DNA sequence: TGTGCCAGCAGTAAGACTAGCGGGGACCTAGCCAAAAACATTCAGTACTTC.

The chain uses TRBV20-1 and TRBJ2-4, with D maybe TRBD2 (5 bases). CDR1 is DFQATT, CDR2 SNEGSKA, per germline (reference sequence). The CDR3 is made up of 11 amino acids. V was clipped by 7 bases and J by 8 bases, with 12 bases between them. The CDR3 reads CSVGGLDIQYF. As DNA, the CDR3 is TGCAGTGTAGGCGGGTTGGACATTCAGTACTTC.

The chain is built from TRBV5-6 and TRBJ2-3, with D unresolved. The germline V gene encodes CDR1 SGHDT and CDR2 YYEEEE. The CDR3 loop spans 15 amino acids. V lost 4 bases and J lost 0, with 12 bases in between. The CDR3 sequence: CASSIGAGSTDTQYF. The CDR3 bases are TGTGCCAGCAGCATTGGAGCCGGGAGCACAGATACGCAGTATTTT.

This rearrangement joins TRBV7-2 to TRBJ1-4; D is ambiguous. V lost 8 bases and J 5 bases, leaving 15 bases between the germline ends. The CDR3 length is 14 residues. Germline CDR1 reads SGHTA; CDR2 reads FQGNSA. The CDR3 DNA follows: TGTGCCAGCTCTCCCGGCCCTCGGAATGAAAAACTGTTTTTT. Translating it yields CASSPGPRNEKLFF.